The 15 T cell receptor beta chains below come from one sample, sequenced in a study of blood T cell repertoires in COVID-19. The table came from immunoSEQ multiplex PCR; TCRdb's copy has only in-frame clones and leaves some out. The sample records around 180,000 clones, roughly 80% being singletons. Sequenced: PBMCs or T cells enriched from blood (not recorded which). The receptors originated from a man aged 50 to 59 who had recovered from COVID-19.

The CDR3 region is CASRPRGSLYSGNTIYF. In nucleotides, the CDR3 is TGTGCCAGCAGGCCCAGGGGTTCCCTTTACTCTGGAAACACCATATATTTT. The chain employs TRBV7-9 and TRBJ1-3; possible D gene TRBD1, 6 bases. CDR1 is SEHNR, CDR2 FQNEAQ, per germline (reference sequence). This CDR3 spans 17 amino acids. Trimming stripped 6 bases from V and 0 bases from J, with 18 bases between.

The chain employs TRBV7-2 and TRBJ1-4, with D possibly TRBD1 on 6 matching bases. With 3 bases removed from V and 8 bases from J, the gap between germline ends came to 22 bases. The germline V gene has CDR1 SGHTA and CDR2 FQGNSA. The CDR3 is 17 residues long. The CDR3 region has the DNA TGTGCCAGCAGCTTGCGGACAGCTAGGAGTTTTCGGGAAAAACTGTTTTTT. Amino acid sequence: CASSLRTARSFREKLFF.

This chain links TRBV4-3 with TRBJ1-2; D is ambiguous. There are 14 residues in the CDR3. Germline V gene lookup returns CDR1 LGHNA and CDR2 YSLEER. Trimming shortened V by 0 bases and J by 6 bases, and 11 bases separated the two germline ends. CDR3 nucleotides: TGCGCCAGCAGCCAAGATGCAACAGCAAATGGCTACACCTTC. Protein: CASSQDATANGYTF.

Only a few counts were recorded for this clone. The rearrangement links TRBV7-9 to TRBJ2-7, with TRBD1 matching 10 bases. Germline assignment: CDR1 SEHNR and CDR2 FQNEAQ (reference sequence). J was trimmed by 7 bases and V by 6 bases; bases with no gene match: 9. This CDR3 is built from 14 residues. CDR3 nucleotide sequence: TGTGCCAGCAGTTCACAGACAGGGGGCTGGGAGCAGTACTTC. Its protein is CASSSQTGGWEQYF.

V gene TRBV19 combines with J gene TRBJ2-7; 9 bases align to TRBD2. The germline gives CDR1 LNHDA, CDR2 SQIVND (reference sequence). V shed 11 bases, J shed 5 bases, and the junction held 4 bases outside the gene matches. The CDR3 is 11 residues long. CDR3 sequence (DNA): TGTGCCGCGGGAGGGCTTGACGAGCAGTACTTC. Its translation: CAAGGLDEQYF.

The CDR3 DNA follows: TGTGCCAGCAGCGCCCTAGCAGCGGGGAGGGAGACCCAGTACTTC. Its translation is CASSALAAGRETQYF. The J gene is TRBJ2-5, the V gene TRBV9; TRBD2 matches 7 bases. CDR3 length equals 15 residues. Trimming removed 3 bases from V and 5 bases from J; junction bases left unmatched: 10. Germline V gene sequence: CDR1 SGDLS, CDR2 YYNGEE.

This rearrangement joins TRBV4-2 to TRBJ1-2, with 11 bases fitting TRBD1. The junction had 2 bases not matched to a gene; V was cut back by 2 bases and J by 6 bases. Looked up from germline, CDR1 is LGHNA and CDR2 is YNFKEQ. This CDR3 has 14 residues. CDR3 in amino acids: CASSQQGQGDGYTF. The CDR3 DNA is TGTGCCAGCAGCCAACAGGGACAGGGGGATGGCTACACCTTC.

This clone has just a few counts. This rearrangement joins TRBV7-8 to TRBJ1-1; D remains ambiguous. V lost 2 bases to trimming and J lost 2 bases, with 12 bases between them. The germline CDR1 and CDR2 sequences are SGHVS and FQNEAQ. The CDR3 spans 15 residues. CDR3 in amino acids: CASSLRPEGNTEAFF. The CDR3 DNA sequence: TGTGCCAGCAGCTTACGACCCGAGGGAAACACTGAAGCTTTCTTT.

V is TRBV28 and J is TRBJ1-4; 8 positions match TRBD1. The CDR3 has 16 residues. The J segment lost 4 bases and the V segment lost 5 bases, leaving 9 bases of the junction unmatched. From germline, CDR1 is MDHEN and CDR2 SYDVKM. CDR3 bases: TGTGCCAGCAGTCAGTCAGGGGGCGTTAATAATGAAAAACTGTTTTTT. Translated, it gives CASSQSGGVNNEKLFF.

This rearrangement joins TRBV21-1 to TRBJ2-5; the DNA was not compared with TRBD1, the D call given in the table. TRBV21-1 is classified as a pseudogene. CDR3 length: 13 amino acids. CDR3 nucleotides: TGTGCCAGCAGCAAACAGGTCAATGAGACCCAGTACTTC. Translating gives CASSKQVNETQYF.

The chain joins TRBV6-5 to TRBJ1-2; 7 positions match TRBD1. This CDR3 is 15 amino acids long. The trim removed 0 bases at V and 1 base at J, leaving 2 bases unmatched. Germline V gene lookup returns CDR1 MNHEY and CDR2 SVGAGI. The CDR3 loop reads CASSYSYRGNYGYTF. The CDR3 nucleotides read TGTGCCAGCAGTTACTCCTACAGGGGTAACTATGGCTACACCTTC.

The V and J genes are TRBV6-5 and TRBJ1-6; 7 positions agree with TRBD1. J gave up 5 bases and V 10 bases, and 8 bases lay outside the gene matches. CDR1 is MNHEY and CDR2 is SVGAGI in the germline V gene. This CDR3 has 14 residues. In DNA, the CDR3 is TGTGCCACCCAGAGACAGGGTCATAATTCACCCCTCCACTTT. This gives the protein CATQRQGHNSPLHF.

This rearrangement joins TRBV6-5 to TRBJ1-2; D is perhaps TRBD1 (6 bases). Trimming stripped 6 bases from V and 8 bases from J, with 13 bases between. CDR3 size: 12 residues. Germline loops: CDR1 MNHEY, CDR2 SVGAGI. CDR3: CASSYDRRGYTF. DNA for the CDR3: TGTGCCAGCAGCTACGACAGGAGAGGCTACACCTTC.

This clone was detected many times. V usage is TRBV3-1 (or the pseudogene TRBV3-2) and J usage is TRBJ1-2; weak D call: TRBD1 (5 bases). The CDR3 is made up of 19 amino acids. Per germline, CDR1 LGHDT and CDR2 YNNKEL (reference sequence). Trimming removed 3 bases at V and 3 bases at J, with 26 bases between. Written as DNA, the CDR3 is TGTGCCAGCAGCCACCTCAGGGATAGACTGTCGGGTCAGGACTATGGCTACACCTTC. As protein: CASSHLRDRLSGQDYGYTF.

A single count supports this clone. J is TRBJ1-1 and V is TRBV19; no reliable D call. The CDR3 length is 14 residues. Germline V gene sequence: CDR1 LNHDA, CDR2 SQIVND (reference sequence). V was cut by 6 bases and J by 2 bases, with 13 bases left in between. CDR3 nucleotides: TGTGCCAGTAGATGGCCGGGTATCAACACTGAAGCTTTCTTT. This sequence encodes CASRWPGINTEAFF. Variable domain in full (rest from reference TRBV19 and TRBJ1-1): DGGITQSPKYLFRKEGQNVTLSCEQNLNHDAMYWYRQDPGQGLRLIYYSQIVNDFQKGDIAEGYSVSREKKESFPLTVTSAQKNPTAFYLCASRWPGINTEAFFGQGTRLTVV.